This T cell receptor beta chain appears in the sequencing data of a study of T cell repertoires in cytomegalovirus infection. Study overall: Indications came from public TCR beta signatures; they pointed to CMV infection and to a matching HLA type. General study results and limits: In two of eight donors, the top clonotype was HLA-C-restricted CMV-specific. The study identified carriers of CMV plus the relevant HLA from cumulative public TCR beta family frequency.

About this clonotype: Its target is unknown.

TCRdb redid the calling of the reads with MiXCR, one entry per CDR3 protein. The repertoire includes about 740,000 distinct CDR3 sequences, roughly 36% of them detected once, and around 2.8% sits in the top ten. Germline CDR1 DFQATT, CDR2 SNEGSKA (reference sequence). V was trimmed by 7 bases and J by 10 bases, leaving 8 bases between them. This CDR3 region has 9 residues. The V and J genes are TRBV20-1 and TRBJ2-1; no clear D. The sequence was collected from a human donor in good health (CMV status not recorded). Some clones in this sample may be carry-over from other donors' samples. Input material: PBMCs. The CDR3 loop reads CSGGSEQFF. The CDR3 DNA follows: TGCAGTGGTGGGTCAGAGCAGTTCTTC.